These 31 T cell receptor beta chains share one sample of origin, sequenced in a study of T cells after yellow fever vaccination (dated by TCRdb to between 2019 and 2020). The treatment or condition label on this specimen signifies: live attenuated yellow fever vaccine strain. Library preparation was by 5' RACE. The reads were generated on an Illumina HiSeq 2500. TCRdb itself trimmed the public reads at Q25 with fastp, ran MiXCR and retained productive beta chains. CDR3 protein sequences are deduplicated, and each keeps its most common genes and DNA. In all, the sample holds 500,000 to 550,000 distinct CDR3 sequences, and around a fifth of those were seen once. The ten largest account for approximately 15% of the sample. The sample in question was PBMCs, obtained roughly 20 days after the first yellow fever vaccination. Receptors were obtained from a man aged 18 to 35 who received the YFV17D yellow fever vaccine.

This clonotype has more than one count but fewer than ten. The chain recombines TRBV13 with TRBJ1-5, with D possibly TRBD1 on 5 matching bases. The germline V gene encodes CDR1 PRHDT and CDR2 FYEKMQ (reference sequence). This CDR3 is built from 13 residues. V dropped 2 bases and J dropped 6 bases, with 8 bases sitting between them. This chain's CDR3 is CASSLQRGQPQHF. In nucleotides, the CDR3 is TGTGCCAGCAGCTTACAGAGGGGTCAGCCCCAGCATTTT.

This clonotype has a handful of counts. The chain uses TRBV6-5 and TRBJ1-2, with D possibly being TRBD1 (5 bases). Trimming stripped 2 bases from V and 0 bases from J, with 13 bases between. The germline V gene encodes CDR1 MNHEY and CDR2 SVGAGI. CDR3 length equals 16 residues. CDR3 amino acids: CASSYRAVTANYGYTF. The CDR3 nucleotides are TGTGCCAGCAGTTACCGGGCGGTGACAGCTAACTATGGCTACACCTTC.

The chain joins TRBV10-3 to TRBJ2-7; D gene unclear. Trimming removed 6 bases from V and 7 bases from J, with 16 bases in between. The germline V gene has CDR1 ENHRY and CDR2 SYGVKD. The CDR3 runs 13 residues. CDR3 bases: TGTGCCATCAGCCCGTCGAGATTCAGAGAGCAGTACTTC. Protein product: CAISPSRFREQYF.

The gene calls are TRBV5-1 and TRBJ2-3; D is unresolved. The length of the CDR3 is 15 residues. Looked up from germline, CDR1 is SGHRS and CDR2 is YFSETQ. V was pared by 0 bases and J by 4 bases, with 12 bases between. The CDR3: CASSLAPSGSDTQYF. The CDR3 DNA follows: TGCGCCAGCAGCTTGGCCCCTAGTGGGTCAGATACGCAGTATTTT.

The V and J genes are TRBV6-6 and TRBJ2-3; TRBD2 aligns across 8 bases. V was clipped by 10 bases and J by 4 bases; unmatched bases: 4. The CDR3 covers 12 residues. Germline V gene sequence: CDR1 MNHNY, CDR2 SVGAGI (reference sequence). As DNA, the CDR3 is TGTGCCACCGGGACTAGTCCAGATACGCAGTATTTT. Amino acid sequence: CATGTSPDTQYF.

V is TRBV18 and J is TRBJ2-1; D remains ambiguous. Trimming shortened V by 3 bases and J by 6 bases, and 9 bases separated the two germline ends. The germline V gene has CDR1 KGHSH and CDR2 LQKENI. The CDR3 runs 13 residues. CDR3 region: CASSPMSPNEQFF. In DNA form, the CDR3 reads TGTGCCAGCTCACCGATGAGTCCCAATGAGCAGTTCTTC.

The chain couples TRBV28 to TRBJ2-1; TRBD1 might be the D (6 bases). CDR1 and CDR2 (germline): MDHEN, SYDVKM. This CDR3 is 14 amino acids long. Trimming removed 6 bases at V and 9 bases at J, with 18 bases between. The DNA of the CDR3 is TGTGCCAGCAGAGAAATACAGGGTCGGGGTGAGCAGTTCTTC. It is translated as CASREIQGRGEQFF. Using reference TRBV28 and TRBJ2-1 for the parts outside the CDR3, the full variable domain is DVKVTQSSRYLVKRTGEKVFLECVQDMDHENMFWYRQDPGLGLRLIYFSYDVKMKEKGDIPEGYSVSREKKERFSLILESASTNQTSMYLCASREIQGRGEQFFGPGTRLTVL.

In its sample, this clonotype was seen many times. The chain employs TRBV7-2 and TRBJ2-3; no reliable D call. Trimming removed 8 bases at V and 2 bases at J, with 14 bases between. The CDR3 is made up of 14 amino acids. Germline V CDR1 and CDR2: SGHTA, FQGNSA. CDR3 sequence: CASSPGLNTDTQYF. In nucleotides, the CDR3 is TGTGCCAGCTCACCAGGTCTCAACACAGATACGCAGTATTTT.

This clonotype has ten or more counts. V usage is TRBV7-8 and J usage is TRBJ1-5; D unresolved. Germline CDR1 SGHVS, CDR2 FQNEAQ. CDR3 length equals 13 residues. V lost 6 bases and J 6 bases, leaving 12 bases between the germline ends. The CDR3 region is CASSFSDGQPQHF. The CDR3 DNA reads TGTGCCAGCAGTTTTTCGGACGGTCAGCCCCAGCATTTT.

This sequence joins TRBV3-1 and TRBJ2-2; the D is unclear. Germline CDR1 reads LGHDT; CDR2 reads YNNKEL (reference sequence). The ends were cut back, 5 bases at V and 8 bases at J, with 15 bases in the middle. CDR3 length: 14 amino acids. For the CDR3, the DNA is TGTGCCAGCAGCGGACGAACCTGGGTAGGGGAGCTGTTTTTT. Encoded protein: CASSGRTWVGELFF. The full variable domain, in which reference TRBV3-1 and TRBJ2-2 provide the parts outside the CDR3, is DTAVSQTPKYLVTQMGNDKSIKCEQNLGHDTMYWYKQDSKKFLKIMFSYNNKELIINETVPNRFSPKSPDKAHLNLHINSLELGDSAVYFCASSGRTWVGELFFGEGSRLTVL.

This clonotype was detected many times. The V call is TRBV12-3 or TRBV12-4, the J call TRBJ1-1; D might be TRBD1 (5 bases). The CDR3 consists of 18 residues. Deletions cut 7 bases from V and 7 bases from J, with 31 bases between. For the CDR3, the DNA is TGTGCCAGCACCTTAACGCCGGGGGTGGGTAGGGTTCGTGGTGAAGCTTTCTTT. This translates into CASTLTPGVGRVRGEAFF.

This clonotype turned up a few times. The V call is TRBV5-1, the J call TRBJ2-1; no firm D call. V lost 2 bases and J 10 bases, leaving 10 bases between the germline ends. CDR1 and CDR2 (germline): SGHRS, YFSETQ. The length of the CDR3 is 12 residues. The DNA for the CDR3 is TGCGCCAGCAGCTTATCCCTTCGAGAGCAGTTCTTC. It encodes CASSLSLREQFF.

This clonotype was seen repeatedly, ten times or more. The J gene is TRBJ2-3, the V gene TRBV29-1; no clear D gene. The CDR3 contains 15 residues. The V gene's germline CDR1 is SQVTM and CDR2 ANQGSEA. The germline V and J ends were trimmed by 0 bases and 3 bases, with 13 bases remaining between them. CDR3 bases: TGCAGCGTTGAAGATCTCCGACCTAGAACAGATACGCAGTATTTT. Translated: CSVEDLRPRTDTQYF.

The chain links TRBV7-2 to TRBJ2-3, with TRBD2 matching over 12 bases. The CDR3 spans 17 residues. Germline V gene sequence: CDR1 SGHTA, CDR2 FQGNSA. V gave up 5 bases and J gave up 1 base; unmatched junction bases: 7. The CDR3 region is CASSPQLAGGRTDTQYF. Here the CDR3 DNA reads TGTGCCAGCAGCCCCCAACTAGCGGGGGGCCGCACAGATACGCAGTATTTT. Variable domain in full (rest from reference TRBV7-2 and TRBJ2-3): GAGVSQSPSNKVTEKGKDVELRCDPISGHTALYWYRQSLGQGLEFLIYFQGNSAPDKSGLPSDRFSAERTGGSVSTLTIQRTQQEDSAVYLCASSPQLAGGRTDTQYFGPGTRLTVL.

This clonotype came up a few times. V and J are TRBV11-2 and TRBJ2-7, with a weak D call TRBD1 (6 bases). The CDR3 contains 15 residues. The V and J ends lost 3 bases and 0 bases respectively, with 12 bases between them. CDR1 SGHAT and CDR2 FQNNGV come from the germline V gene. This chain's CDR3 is CASSFWDTSSYEQYF. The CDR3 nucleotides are TGTGCCAGCAGCTTTTGGGACACTTCCTCCTACGAGCAGTACTTC. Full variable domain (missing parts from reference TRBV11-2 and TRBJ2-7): EAGVAQSPRYKIIEKRQSVAFWCNPISGHATLYWYQQILGQGPKLLIQFQNNGVVDDSQLPKDRFSAERLKGVDSTLKIQPAKLEDSAVYLCASSFWDTSSYEQYFGPGTRLTVT.

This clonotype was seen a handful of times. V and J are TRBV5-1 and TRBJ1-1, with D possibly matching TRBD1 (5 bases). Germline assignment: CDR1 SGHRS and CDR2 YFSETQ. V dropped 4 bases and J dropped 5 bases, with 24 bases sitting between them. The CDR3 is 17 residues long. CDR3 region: CASSPGGIGTGRTEAFF. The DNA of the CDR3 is TGCGCCAGCAGCCCGGGGGGGATCGGGACCGGGAGAACTGAAGCTTTCTTT.

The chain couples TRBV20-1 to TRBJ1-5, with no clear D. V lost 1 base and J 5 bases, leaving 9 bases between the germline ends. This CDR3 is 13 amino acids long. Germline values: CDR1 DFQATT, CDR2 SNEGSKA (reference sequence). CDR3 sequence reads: CSARVATDQPQHF. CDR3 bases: TGCAGTGCTAGAGTGGCAACAGATCAGCCCCAGCATTTT.

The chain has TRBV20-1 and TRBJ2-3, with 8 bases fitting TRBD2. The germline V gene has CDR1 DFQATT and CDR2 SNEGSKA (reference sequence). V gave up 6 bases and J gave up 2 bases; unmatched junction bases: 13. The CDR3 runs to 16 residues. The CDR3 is CSATPILAVDTDTQYF. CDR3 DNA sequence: TGCAGTGCGACGCCAATACTAGCGGTAGACACAGATACGCAGTATTTT.

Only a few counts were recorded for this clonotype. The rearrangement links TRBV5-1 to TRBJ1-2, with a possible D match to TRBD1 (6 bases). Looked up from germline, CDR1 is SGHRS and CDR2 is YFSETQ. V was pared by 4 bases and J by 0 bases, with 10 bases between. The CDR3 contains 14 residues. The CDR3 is CASSGDTTNYGYTF. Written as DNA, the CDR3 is TGCGCCAGCAGCGGGGACACAACTAACTATGGCTACACCTTC.

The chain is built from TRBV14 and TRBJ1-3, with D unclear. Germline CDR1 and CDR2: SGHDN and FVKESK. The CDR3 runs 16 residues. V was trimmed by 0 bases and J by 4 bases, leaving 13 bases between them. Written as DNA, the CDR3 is TGTGCCAGCAGCCAAGATACCGGGTTGGCGGGAAACACCATATATTTT. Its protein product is CASSQDTGLAGNTIYF. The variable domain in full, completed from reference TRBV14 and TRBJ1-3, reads EAGVTQFPSHSVIEKGQTVTLRCDPISGHDNLYWYRRVMGKEIKFLLHFVKESKQDESGMPNNRFLAERTGGTYSTLKVQPAELEDSGVYFCASSQDTGLAGNTIYFGEGSWLTVV.

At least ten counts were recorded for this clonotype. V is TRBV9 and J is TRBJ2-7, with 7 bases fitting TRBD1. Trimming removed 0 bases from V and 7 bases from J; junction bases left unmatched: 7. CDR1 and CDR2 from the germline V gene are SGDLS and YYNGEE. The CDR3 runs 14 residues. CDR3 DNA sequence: TGTGCCAGCAGCGTAGGCAGGGGGACGGTAGAGCAGTACGTC. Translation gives CASSVGRGTVEQYV.

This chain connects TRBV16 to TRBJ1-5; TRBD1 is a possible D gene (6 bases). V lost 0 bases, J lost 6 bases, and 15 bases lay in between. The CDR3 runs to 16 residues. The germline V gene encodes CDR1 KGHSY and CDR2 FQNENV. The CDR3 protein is CASSQSRAGGGQPQHF. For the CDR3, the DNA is TGTGCCAGCAGCCAATCGCGGGCAGGAGGGGGTCAGCCCCAGCATTTT. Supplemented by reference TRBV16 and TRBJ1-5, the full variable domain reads GEEVAQTPKHLVRGEGQKAKLYCAPIKGHSYVFWYQQVLKNEFKFLISFQNENVFDETGMPKERFSAKCLPNSPCSLEIQATKLEDSAVYFCASSQSRAGGGQPQHFGDGTRLSIL.

The CDR3 is CASSVATANYGYTF. The CDR3, as DNA: TGCGCCAGCAGCGTGGCGACAGCTAACTATGGCTACACCTTC. The V call is TRBV5-1, the J call TRBJ1-2; weak D call: TRBD1 (5 bases). This CDR3 has 14 residues. Germline V CDR1 and CDR2: SGHRS, YFSETQ. Trimming stripped 4 bases from V and 0 bases from J, with 10 bases between.

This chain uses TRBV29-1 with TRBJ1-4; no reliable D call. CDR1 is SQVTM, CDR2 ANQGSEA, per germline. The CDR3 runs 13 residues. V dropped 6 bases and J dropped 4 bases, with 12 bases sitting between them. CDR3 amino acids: CSVAGSYNEKLFF. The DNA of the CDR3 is TGCAGCGTCGCCGGGTCATATAATGAAAAACTGTTTTTT.

The CDR3 nucleotides read TGCGCCAGCAGCCCGACAGCAGCAGATACGCAGTATTTT. Translated, it gives CASSPTAADTQYF. This chain joins TRBV5-1 and TRBJ2-3; D is possibly TRBD1 (5 bases). CDR1 SGHRS and CDR2 YFSETQ come from the germline V gene. The CDR3 has 13 residues. V lost 4 bases and J 4 bases, leaving 10 bases between the germline ends.

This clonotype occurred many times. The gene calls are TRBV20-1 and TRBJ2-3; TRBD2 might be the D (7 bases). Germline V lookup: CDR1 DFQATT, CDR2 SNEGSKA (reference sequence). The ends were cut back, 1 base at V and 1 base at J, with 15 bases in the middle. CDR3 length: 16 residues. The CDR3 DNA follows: TGCAGTGCTAGAGCGAGGGGGGGCTTTCGCACAGATACGCAGTATTTT. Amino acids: CSARARGGFRTDTQYF.

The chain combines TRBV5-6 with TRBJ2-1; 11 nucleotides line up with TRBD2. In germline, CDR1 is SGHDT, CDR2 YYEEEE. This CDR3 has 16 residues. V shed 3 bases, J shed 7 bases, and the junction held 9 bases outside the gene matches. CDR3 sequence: CASSSALAGGINEQFF. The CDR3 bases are TGTGCCAGCAGCTCTGCCCTAGCGGGGGGAATAAATGAGCAGTTCTTC.

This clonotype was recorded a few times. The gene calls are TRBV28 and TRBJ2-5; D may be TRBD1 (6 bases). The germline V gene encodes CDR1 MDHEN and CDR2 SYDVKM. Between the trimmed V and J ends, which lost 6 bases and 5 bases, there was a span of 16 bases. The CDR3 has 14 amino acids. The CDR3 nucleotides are TGTGCCAGCAGGAAACAACAGGGATCGGAGACCCAGTACTTC. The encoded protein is CASRKQQGSETQYF.

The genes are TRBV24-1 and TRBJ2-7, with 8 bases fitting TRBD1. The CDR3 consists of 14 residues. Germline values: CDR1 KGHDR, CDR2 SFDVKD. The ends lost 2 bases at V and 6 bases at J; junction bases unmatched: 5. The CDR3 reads CATSDSRTGSEQYF. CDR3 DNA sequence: TGTGCCACCAGTGATTCCCGGACAGGGAGCGAGCAGTACTTC.

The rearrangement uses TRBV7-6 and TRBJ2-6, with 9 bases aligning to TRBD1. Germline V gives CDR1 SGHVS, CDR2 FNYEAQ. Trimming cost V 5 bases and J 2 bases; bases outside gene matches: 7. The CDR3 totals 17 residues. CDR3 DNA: TGTGCCAGCAGCCTCCGGACAGGGGTAACTGGGGCCAACGTCCTGACTTTC. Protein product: CASSLRTGVTGANVLTF.

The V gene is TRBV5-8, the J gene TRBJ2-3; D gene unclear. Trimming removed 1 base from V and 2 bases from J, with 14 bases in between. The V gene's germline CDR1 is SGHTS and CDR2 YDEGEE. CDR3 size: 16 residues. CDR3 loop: CASSLRPVSHTDTQYF. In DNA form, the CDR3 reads TGTGCCAGCAGCTTGAGGCCGGTTAGCCACACAGATACGCAGTATTTT.